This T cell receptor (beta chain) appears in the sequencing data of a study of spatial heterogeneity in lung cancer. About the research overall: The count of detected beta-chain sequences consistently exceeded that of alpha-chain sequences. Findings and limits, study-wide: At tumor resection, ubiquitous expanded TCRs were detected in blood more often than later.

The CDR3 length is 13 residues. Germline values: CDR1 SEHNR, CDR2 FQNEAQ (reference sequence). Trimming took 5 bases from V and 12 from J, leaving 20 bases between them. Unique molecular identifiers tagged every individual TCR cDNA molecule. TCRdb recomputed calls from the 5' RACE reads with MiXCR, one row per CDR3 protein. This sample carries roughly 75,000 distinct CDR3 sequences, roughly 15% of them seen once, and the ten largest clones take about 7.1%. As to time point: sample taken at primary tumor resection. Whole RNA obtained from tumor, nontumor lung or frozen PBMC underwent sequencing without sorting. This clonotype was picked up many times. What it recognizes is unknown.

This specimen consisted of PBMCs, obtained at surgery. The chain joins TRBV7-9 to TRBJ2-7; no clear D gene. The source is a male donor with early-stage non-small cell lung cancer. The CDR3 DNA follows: TGTGCCAGCAGCCCAGAGGCGGATTTGGACGGGTACTTC. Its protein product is CASSPEADLDGYF.